This T cell receptor (beta chain) was documented in a study of blood T cell repertoires in COVID-19. There are 21 residues in the CDR3. Libraries were prepared by immunoSEQ multiplex PCR; TCRdb keeps only in-frame clonotypes and omits some of them. The sample yields about 50,000 clones, 90% to 95% seen once. This clonotype was obtained from a woman aged 80 or over with acute or convalescent COVID-19. Sequenced: peripheral blood. The chain carries TRBV21-1 and TRBJ2-3; TRBD1, as called in the table, went unchecked against the DNA. TRBV21-1 is a recognized pseudogene. The CDR3 loop is CASSKDPLGQGVDSSTDTQYF. The CDR3 DNA is TGTGCCAGCAGCAAAGACCCCTTAGGGCAGGGGGTCGATTCTAGCACAGATACGCAGTATTTT.